The clone carrying this T cell receptor (beta chain) was detected many times. This sample stems from a study of T cells in Graves' hyperthyroidism and ophthalmopathy. The wider study: It was at initial diagnosis, before any treatment, that peripheral blood was collected.

Trimming took off 6 bases at V and 3 bases at J, with 21 bases between the two ends. Per germline, CDR1 MNHEY and CDR2 SMNVEV (reference sequence). The CDR3 totals 16 residues. Researchers amplified the TCR beta CDR3 regions from RNA transcripts. The TCR CDR3 first-round RT-PCR relied on the HTBI primer set. TCRdb passed the multiplex PCR reads through MiXCR, listing each CDR3 protein once. The sample has 360,000 or so distinct CDR3 sequences, approximately 14% seen once. The genes are TRBV27 and TRBJ2-7; D perhaps matches TRBD1 (5 bases). The TCR originated in a woman aged 55-69 years with Graves' ophthalmopathy. The sample consisted of blood. The CDR3 DNA sequence: TGTGCCAGCAGGAAAATTACTCTACCGGACAACTACGAGCAGTACTTC. Its protein is CASRKITLPDNYEQYF.